A selection of T cell receptor beta chains follows, all from one sample in a study of long-term antiretroviral therapy in people with HIV. The data were produced by immunoSEQ multiplex PCR, yet TCRdb's version contains in-frame clones alone and is incomplete. The table has around 21,000 clones, 80% to 85% seen once; the top ten hold roughly an eighth. The sample consisted of unsorted PBMCs, taken 0.1 years before starting antiretroviral therapy. These receptors originate from a man aged 40-50 years with HIV. The CDR3 runs from the conserved cysteine through the conserved F or W. D genes are given only for firm matches. Part of the rows lack a size; the others show once, few, many or a class for expanded clones.

v_call	j_call	d_call	clone_size	cdr3_length	cdr3_nt	cdr3_aa
TRBV30	TRBJ1-5	.	.	13	TGTGCCTGGAGCTTTCAGGGTGATCAGCCCCAGCATTTT	CAWSFQGDQPQHF
TRBV18	TRBJ2-5	.	.	14	TGTGCCAGCTCACCACAAAAAGGGCGAGAGACCCAGTACTTC	CASSPQKGRETQYF
TRBV6-6	TRBJ2-5	.	.	14	TGTGCCAGCAGTTACTCGTACAGTGAAGAGACCCAGTACTTC	CASSYSYSEETQYF
TRBV9	TRBJ1-4	.	.	14	TGTGCCAGCAGCGGGGGACGGACGGGGGAAAAACTGTTTTTT	CASSGGRTGEKLFF
TRBV5-1	TRBJ2-1	TRBD2	.	17	TGCGCCAGCAGCTTGGTGGTTAGCGGGGGGCCCAACAATGAGCAGTTCTTC	CASSLVVSGGPNNEQFF
TRBV7-9	TRBJ1-1	.	.	11	TGTGCCAGCAGGGCGGTGCCTGAAGCTTTCTTT	CASRAVPEAFF
TRBV7-2	TRBJ2-3	.	.	12	TGTGCCAGCAGCTCCTACGCAGATACGCAGTATTTT	CASSSYADTQYF
TRBV30	TRBJ2-3	.	.	14	TGTGCCTGGAGTAACGGTTTAAACACAGATACGCAGTATTTT	CAWSNGLNTDTQYF
TRBV5-5	TRBJ2-7	.	.	15	TGTGCCAGCAGCTTGGGGCCGGGTAGTTCCTACGAGCAGTACTTC	CASSLGPGSSYEQYF
TRBV18	TRBJ2-7	.	once	11	TGTGCCAGCTCGTCCTCCTACGAGCAGTACTTC	CASSSSYEQYF
TRBV29-1	TRBJ2-2	.	.	15	TGCAGCGTTGGACAGGGGACGGGGGGCACCGGGGAGCTGTTTTTT	CSVGQGTGGTGELFF
TRBV15	TRBJ1-6	.	.	12	TGTGCCACCAGCAGAGATGCTTCACCCCTCCACTTT	CATSRDASPLHF
TRBV18	TRBJ2-7	TRBD2	.	15	TGTGCCAGCTCACCCGGACTAGCGGGAGATCCCGAGCAGTACTTC	CASSPGLAGDPEQYF
TRBV9	TRBJ2-2	TRBD2	.	13	TGTGCCAGCAGCCGGGACTACAGGGGGGAGCTGTTTTTT	CASSRDYRGELFF
TRBV19	TRBJ1-4	.	.	13	TGTGCCAGTATTGCCGGACCCTCGGAAAAACTGTTTTTT	CASIAGPSEKLFF
TRBV29-1	TRBJ2-7	TRBD1	.	14	TGCAGCGTTCCTGGGGACAGGTGGCCCTACGAGCAGTACTTC	CSVPGDRWPYEQYF
TRBV15	TRBJ2-7	TRBD2	.	17	TGTGCCACCAGCAGATGGGGCCAGGGACTAGCGGCCTACGAGCAGTACTTC	CATSRWGQGLAAYEQYF
TRBV5-4	TRBJ2-5	.	.	14	TGTGCCAGCAGCTTGTCCCCCGGCGAGGAGACCCAGTACTTC	CASSLSPGEETQYF
TRBV6-6	TRBJ2-3	.	once	15	TGTGCCAGCAACTCCTTGGGACCAAGCACAGATACGCAGTATTTT	CASNSLGPSTDTQYF
TRBV6-5	TRBJ1-6	.	once	15	TGTGCCAGCAGTAAATGGGGCAGGATGGGTTCACCCCTCCACTTT	CASSKWGRMGSPLHF
TRBV9	TRBJ2-7	.	.	14	TGTGCCAGCAGCGTAGGAGGCAACTCCTACGAGCAGTACTTC	CASSVGGNSYEQYF
TRBV29-1	TRBJ2-2	.	.	12	TGCAGCATTCGTCGGGGCACCGGGGAGCTGTTTTTT	CSIRRGTGELFF
TRBV29-1	TRBJ2-1	TRBD1	.	13	TGCAGCGGGGACAGGGGGTCCTACAATGAGCAGTTCTTC	CSGDRGSYNEQFF
TRBV18	TRBJ2-3	.	.	14	TGTGCCAGCTCACCAAGAACGAAGCGAGATACGCAGTATTTT	CASSPRTKRDTQYF
TRBV27	TRBJ2-1	.	.	16	TGTGCCAGCACCTCCATAGGCGGGGTGCCACAGGGTGAGCAGTTCTTC	CASTSIGGVPQGEQFF
TRBV4-1	TRBJ2-3	.	.	17	TGCGCCAGCAGCTACAACCTGATTGGCGGGAGCACAGATACGCAGTATTTT	CASSYNLIGGSTDTQYF
TRBV6-5	TRBJ2-7	.	.	13	TGTGCCAGCAGACACAGGGATTCCTACGAGCAGTACTTC	CASRHRDSYEQYF
TRBV6-1	TRBJ2-7	.	.	12	TGTGCCAGCAGTGTCCAGGTCTACGAGCAGTACTTC	CASSVQVYEQYF
TRBV7-9	TRBJ1-2	.	few	14	TGTGCCAGCAGCTTAGCGCAGGGTGACTATGGCTACACCTTC	CASSLAQGDYGYTF
TRBV7-8	TRBJ2-5	.	once	16	TGTGCCAGCAGCTTCTGGGGGACGTCTAACCAAGAGACCCAGTACTTC	CASSFWGTSNQETQYF
TRBV5-1	TRBJ2-7	.	.	13	TGCGCCAGCAGGCCGACAGACAAATACGAGCAGTACTTC	CASRPTDKYEQYF
TRBV2	TRBJ2-3	.	.	16	TGTGCCAGCAGTGAGAACTCCCCACGTACCACAGATACGCAGTATTTT	CASSENSPRTTDTQYF
TRBV7-8	TRBJ1-1	TRBD1	.	18	TGTGCCAGCAGCTGGGACAGGGGTCCCTCTACTTCGAACACTGAAGCTTTCTTT	CASSWDRGPSTSNTEAFF
TRBV7-3	TRBJ2-3	TRBD2	few	14	TGTGCCAGCAGCCTCATAGCGGGCGAGGATACGCAGTATTTT	CASSLIAGEDTQYF
TRBV30	TRBJ2-5	.	.	13	TGTGCCTGGAGTGTTAATAGACAAGAGACCCAGTACTTC	CAWSVNRQETQYF
TRBV28	TRBJ2-2	.	.	17	TGTGCCAGCAGTTTACGCCGACGGATATGGAACACCGGGGAGCTGTTTTTT	CASSLRRRIWNTGELFF
TRBV19	TRBJ2-1	TRBD2	.	15	TGTGCCAGTAGTCCGGGACTAGCGGGCAGCAATGAGCAGTTCTTC	CASSPGLAGSNEQFF
TRBV5-1	TRBJ2-5	.	.	14	TGCGCCAGCAGCAGGACTTTCCGGCAAGAGACCCAGTACTTC	CASSRTFRQETQYF
TRBV5-1	TRBJ2-2	.	once	15	TGCGCCAGCAGCCTCCCCGGGGGGCGGACCGGGGAGCTGTTTTTT	CASSLPGGRTGELFF
TRBV5-4	TRBJ2-1	TRBD2	.	17	TGTGCCAGCAGCTTGTCCTGGCTAGCGGGAGAGGGTTCGGAGCAGTTCTTC	CASSLSWLAGEGSEQFF
TRBV30	TRBJ1-5	.	.	15	TGTGCCTGGAGTGGGCCGGGACGGTACAATCAGCCCCAGCATTTT	CAWSGPGRYNQPQHF
TRBV5-1	TRBJ2-2	TRBD1	.	18	TGCGCCAGCAGCTCCCAACAGGGGGCGCTCCCTAACACCGGGGAGCTGTTTTTT	CASSSQQGALPNTGELFF
TRBV7-2	TRBJ1-2	TRBD1	.	16	TGTGCCAGCAGCTTAGCGACCGGACAGGGGGACTATGGCTACACCTTC	CASSLATGQGDYGYTF
TRBV6-5	TRBJ2-5	.	.	13	TGTGCCAGCAGTCCGGACAGAAAAGAGACCCAGTACTTC	CASSPDRKETQYF
TRBV4-2	TRBJ2-7	TRBD1	.	16	TGTGCCAGCAGCCCGACGACAGGGGATACGGCCTACGAGCAGTACTTC	CASSPTTGDTAYEQYF
TRBV6-6	TRBJ2-3	.	.	11	TGTGCCAGCACGACTAGTAGAACGCAGTATTTT	CASTTSRTQYF
TRBV28	TRBJ2-1	TRBD2	.	23	TGTGCCAGCAGTCTATGGCGGGACAGGGCGGCCGGGACTAGCGGGAGTACCTACAATGAGCAGTTCTTC	CASSLWRDRAAGTSGSTYNEQFF
TRBV27	TRBJ1-1	TRBD1	.	14	TGTGCCAGCAGGCGACAGGGGACGAACACTGAAGCTTTCTTT	CASRRQGTNTEAFF
TRBV5-4	TRBJ1-1	.	.	16	TGTGCCAGCAGCTTGTTTATCGGGCGGATGAACACTGAAGCTTTCTTT	CASSLFIGRMNTEAFF
TRBV13	TRBJ2-5	TRBD2	.	12	TGTGCCAGCAGCACCGGGACTAGCCCGCAGTACTTC	CASSTGTSPQYF
TRBV2	TRBJ2-1	TRBD2	.	15	TGTGCCAGCAGTACCCCTAGCGGGGGATTAAATGAGCAGTTCTTC	CASSTPSGGLNEQFF
TRBV7-9	TRBJ2-1	.	.	15	TGTGCCAGCAGCTCATCGGGGGCATCCTACAATGAGCAGTTCTTC	CASSSSGASYNEQFF
TRBV7-9	TRBJ2-3	TRBD1	.	15	TGTGCCAGCAGCCCTCCCGGGGTAGACAGGGGTACGCAGTATTTT	CASSPPGVDRGTQYF
TRBV27	TRBJ2-7	.	.	17	TGTGCCAGCAGTTTGTCCGCCCCGGGACGGCTAACCTACGAGCAGTACTTC	CASSLSAPGRLTYEQYF
TRBV19	TRBJ2-7	.	.	14	TGTGCCAGTAGTATGCGGGGACCGGGCTACGAGCAGTACTTC	CASSMRGPGYEQYF